These T cell receptor beta chains were read from a single sample in a study of cytomegalovirus exposure and HLA in healthy donors. TCRdb's copy holds only in-frame clones and misses some; the assay was immunoSEQ multiplex PCR. The sample includes over 85,000 clones, approximately 82% of them seen just once. Sequences were obtained from PBMCs. These receptors were taken from a man aged 40-55 years in good health and CMV-seronegative. CDR3s include the opening cysteine and the closing phenylalanine or tryptophan.

V gene: TRBV9; J gene: TRBJ2-7; CDR3 protein: CASSVGQGALDEQYF
V gene: TRBV4-1; J gene: TRBJ1-2; CDR3 protein: CASSTRQKGRGYTF
V gene: TRBV13; J gene: TRBJ2-1; CDR3 protein: CASSFPSREEGEQFF
V gene: TRBV14; J gene: TRBJ1-2; CDR3 protein: CASSQDVDSTGYTF
V gene: TRBV19; J gene: TRBJ1-3; CDR3 protein: CASRFPGEGVGNTIYF
V gene: TRBV2; J gene: TRBJ1-4; CDR3 protein: CASSTLQTGDIESSTNEKLFF
V gene: TRBV5-4; J gene: -; CDR3 protein: CASSLTGGRSYEQYF
V gene: TRBV7-9; J gene: TRBJ1-1; CDR3 protein: CASRAGSLNTEAFF
V gene: TRBV4-1; J gene: TRBJ1-1; CDR3 protein: CASSQVNTVNTEAFF
V gene: TRBV30; J gene: TRBJ2-1; CDR3 protein: CAWKRQGSFPNEQFF
V gene: TRBV7-3; J gene: TRBJ2-4; CDR3 protein: CASSRLHIQNIQYF
V gene: TRBV7-9; J gene: TRBJ2-5; CDR3 protein: CASSLARPGPDRYQETQYF
V gene: TRBV4-3; J gene: TRBJ1-1; CDR3 protein: CASSHLVEDTEAFF
V gene: TRBV11-2; J gene: TRBJ1-4; CDR3 protein: CASSWLGQGNEKLFF
V gene: TRBV18; J gene: TRBJ1-1; CDR3 protein: CASSQKGQGSYEAFF
V gene: TRBV7-2; J gene: TRBJ2-1; CDR3 protein: CASSLGNSNYNEQFF
V gene: TRBV29-1; J gene: TRBJ1-2; CDR3 protein: CSIPTGDRGYTF
V gene: TRBV5-1; J gene: TRBJ2-5; CDR3 protein: CASSLDLRAETQYF
V gene: TRBV5-1; J gene: TRBJ1-1; CDR3 protein: CASSLVGLGGRSNTEAFF
V gene: TRBV7-9; J gene: TRBJ1-2; CDR3 protein: CASSQLSSGNGYTF
V gene: TRBV5-1; J gene: TRBJ1-1; CDR3 protein: CASSLALDAGGNTEAFF
V gene: TRBV5-1; J gene: TRBJ1-4; CDR3 protein: CASSLSGTGMELFF
V gene: TRBV7-2; J gene: TRBJ1-2; CDR3 protein: CASSLGGRTVYGYTF
V gene: TRBV9; J gene: TRBJ2-3; CDR3 protein: CASSASGGQVDTQYF
V gene: TRBV19; J gene: TRBJ1-6; CDR3 protein: CASQDRVESPLHF
V gene: TRBV7-9; J gene: TRBJ2-2; CDR3 protein: CASSFGTDNTGELFF
V gene: TRBV5-1; J gene: TRBJ1-6; CDR3 protein: CASSNSGTGVSPLHF
V gene: TRBV5-6; J gene: TRBJ2-2; CDR3 protein: CASNRLGLAGGTGELFF